The rows below give T cell receptor beta chains drawn from one sample of a study of blood T cell repertoires in COVID-19. Clones were sequenced by immunoSEQ multiplex PCR, and TCRdb holds only the in-frame ones, with some missing. The sample holds about 70,000 clones; 75% to 85% are singletons and the top ten take approximately 6.9%. Sequenced material: peripheral blood. These receptors came from a man aged 25 to 45 with COVID-19, enrolled during active disease. Both conserved end residues are part of each CDR3. The D gene is left open where the match is weak. The size of a clone is reported for some rows only, either as once, few or many, or as a class for expanded clones.

j_call: TRBJ1-2; d_call: .; v_call: TRBV6-5; clone_size: .; cdr3_length: 15; cdr3_aa: CASSYTGTPTYGYTF; cdr3_nt: TGTGCCAGCAGTTACACAGGAACCCCTACTTATGGCTACACCTTC
j_call: TRBJ2-5; d_call: TRBD1; v_call: TRBV6-5; clone_size: .; cdr3_length: 13; cdr3_aa: CASRGTGVETQYF; cdr3_nt: TGTGCCAGCAGGGGGACAGGGGTCGAGACCCAGTACTTC
j_call: TRBJ1-3; d_call: TRBD1; v_call: TRBV7-3; clone_size: .; cdr3_length: 16; cdr3_aa: CASSPGQGKGGNTIYF; cdr3_nt: TGTGCCAGCAGCCCCGGACAGGGTAAGGGTGGAAACACCATATATTTT
j_call: TRBJ2-6; d_call: TRBD2; v_call: TRBV29-1; clone_size: .; cdr3_length: 18; cdr3_aa: CSVEAKREGISGANVLTF; cdr3_nt: TGCAGCGTTGAGGCCAAGAGGGAGGGGATATCTGGGGCCAACGTCCTGACTTTC
j_call: TRBJ2-7; d_call: .; v_call: TRBV28; clone_size: .; cdr3_length: 13; cdr3_aa: CASTFRGPYEQYF; cdr3_nt: TGTGCCAGCACCTTCAGGGGCCCCTACGAGCAGTACTTC
j_call: TRBJ1-2; d_call: .; v_call: TRBV7-2; clone_size: .; cdr3_length: 13; cdr3_aa: CASSPRTDAERNF; cdr3_nt: TGTGCCAGCAGCCCTAGGACAGACGCCGAGAGAAACTTC
j_call: TRBJ2-2; d_call: .; v_call: TRBV11-3; clone_size: .; cdr3_length: 15; cdr3_aa: CASSVGRGATGELFF; cdr3_nt: TGTGCCAGCAGCGTCGGCCGGGGGGCCACCGGGGAGCTGTTTTTT
j_call: TRBJ2-3; d_call: TRBD2; v_call: TRBV6-4; clone_size: .; cdr3_length: 16; cdr3_aa: CASTGLAGGPTDTQYF; cdr3_nt: TGTGCCAGCACGGGACTAGCGGGAGGGCCCACAGATACGCAGTATTTT
j_call: TRBJ2-7; d_call: .; v_call: TRBV5-6; clone_size: .; cdr3_length: 12; cdr3_aa: CASSGDSYEQYF; cdr3_nt: TGTGCCAGCAGCGGAGATTCCTACGAGCAGTACTTC
j_call: TRBJ2-1; d_call: .; v_call: TRBV24-1; clone_size: .; cdr3_length: 12; cdr3_aa: CATSDFLNEQFF; cdr3_nt: TGTGCCACCAGTGATTTCCTCAATGAGCAGTTCTTC
j_call: TRBJ1-1; d_call: .; v_call: TRBV5-1; clone_size: .; cdr3_length: 12; cdr3_aa: CASSYGGTEAFF; cdr3_nt: TGCGCCAGCAGCTATGGGGGGACTGAAGCTTTCTTT
j_call: TRBJ1-1; d_call: TRBD1; v_call: TRBV7-2; clone_size: .; cdr3_length: 15; cdr3_aa: CASRLDNRGNTEAFF; cdr3_nt: TGTGCCAGCAGGTTAGATAACAGGGGGAACACTGAAGCTTTCTTT
j_call: TRBJ1-6; d_call: TRBD1; v_call: TRBV7-9; clone_size: few; cdr3_length: 14; cdr3_aa: CASSVGQGNSPLHF; cdr3_nt: TGTGCCAGCAGTGTGGGACAGGGGAATTCACCCCTCCACTTT
j_call: TRBJ2-5; d_call: .; v_call: TRBV28; clone_size: .; cdr3_length: 15; cdr3_aa: CARPPTQGRRETQYF; cdr3_nt: TGTGCCCGACCACCCACCCAGGGTCGCCGGGAGACCCAGTACTTC
j_call: TRBJ1-1; d_call: TRBD1; v_call: TRBV30; clone_size: .; cdr3_length: 11; cdr3_aa: CASVQGVGAFF; cdr3_nt: TGTGCCTCCGTTCAGGGGGTAGGAGCTTTCTTT
j_call: TRBJ2-7; d_call: .; v_call: TRBV18; clone_size: .; cdr3_length: 14; cdr3_aa: CASSPPPNSYEQYF; cdr3_nt: TGTGCCAGCTCACCACCCCCTAACTCCTACGAGCAGTACTTC
j_call: TRBJ2-1; d_call: TRBD1; v_call: TRBV6-5; clone_size: .; cdr3_length: 15; cdr3_aa: CASSYSQGAGNEQFF; cdr3_nt: TGTGCCAGCAGTTACTCACAGGGGGCTGGGAATGAGCAGTTCTTC
j_call: TRBJ2-7; d_call: .; v_call: TRBV4-1; clone_size: .; cdr3_length: 16; cdr3_aa: CASSQGYLLALSEQYF; cdr3_nt: TGCGCCAGCAGCCAAGGTTATTTACTAGCTCTCTCCGAGCAGTACTTC
j_call: TRBJ1-5; d_call: TRBD1; v_call: TRBV5-4; clone_size: few; cdr3_length: 14; cdr3_aa: CASGRGPGNQPQHF; cdr3_nt: TGTGCCAGCGGCAGGGGGCCTGGCAATCAGCCCCAGCATTTT
j_call: TRBJ1-5; d_call: .; v_call: TRBV29-1; clone_size: .; cdr3_length: 13; cdr3_aa: CSVGYTRDQPQHF; cdr3_nt: TGCAGCGTGGGCTACACCAGGGATCAGCCCCAGCATTTT
j_call: TRBJ2-3; d_call: .; v_call: TRBV28; clone_size: .; cdr3_length: 14; cdr3_aa: CASSSLRSTDTQYF; cdr3_nt: TGTGCCAGCAGTTCACTGAGGAGCACAGATACGCAGTATTTT
j_call: TRBJ2-1; d_call: .; v_call: TRBV9; clone_size: .; cdr3_length: 13; cdr3_aa: CASSVESGGEQFF; cdr3_nt: TGTGCCAGCAGCGTAGAATCCGGAGGTGAGCAGTTCTTC
j_call: TRBJ2-1; d_call: TRBD2; v_call: TRBV5-4; clone_size: .; cdr3_length: 18; cdr3_aa: CASNPHPGLAGGANEQFF; cdr3_nt: TGTGCCAGCAATCCTCACCCGGGACTAGCGGGAGGGGCAAATGAGCAGTTCTTC
j_call: TRBJ1-1; d_call: TRBD1; v_call: TRBV10-3; clone_size: .; cdr3_length: 15; cdr3_aa: CAISERQGGNTEAFF; cdr3_nt: TGTGCCATCAGTGAGCGACAGGGTGGGAACACTGAAGCTTTCTTT
j_call: TRBJ2-2; d_call: TRBD2; v_call: TRBV7-3; clone_size: .; cdr3_length: 19; cdr3_aa: CASSLVPRTSGRADGELFF; cdr3_nt: TGTGCCAGCAGCTTAGTTCCGCGGACTAGCGGGAGGGCCGACGGGGAGCTGTTTTTT
j_call: TRBJ2-2; d_call: .; v_call: TRBV5-1; clone_size: .; cdr3_length: 16; cdr3_aa: CASSLDRSDLTGELFF; cdr3_nt: TGCGCCAGCAGCTTGGACCGGTCCGATCTAACCGGGGAGCTGTTTTTT
j_call: TRBJ1-1; d_call: .; v_call: TRBV6-2/TRBV6-3; clone_size: .; cdr3_length: 14; cdr3_aa: CASSYEGFRGEAFF; cdr3_nt: TGTGCCAGCAGTTACGAAGGATTCAGGGGCGAAGCTTTCTTT
j_call: TRBJ1-2; d_call: .; v_call: TRBV7-9; clone_size: .; cdr3_length: 13; cdr3_aa: CASSSQGRGGYTF; cdr3_nt: TGTGCCAGCAGCTCACAGGGAAGGGGAGGCTACACCTTC
j_call: TRBJ1-1; d_call: TRBD1; v_call: TRBV18; clone_size: .; cdr3_length: 16; cdr3_aa: CASSPGTGGTNTEAFF; cdr3_nt: TGTGCCAGCTCACCCGGGACAGGGGGTACGAACACTGAAGCTTTCTTT